This TCR beta chain was captured by sequencing in a study of blood T cell repertoires in COVID-19 (dated by TCRdb to the early 2020s). The study in broad terms: The collaborator samples originated in the United States, Italy and Spain and spanned the acute and convalescent phases of COVID-19. The prospective study material was composed of cDNA or gDNA derived from T cells, B-cell-depleted T cells, or PBMCs. Deeply sampled blood TCRbeta repertoires from subjects exposed to, actively infected with, or recovered from COVID-19 were included in the dataset. Where available, HLA class I and class II types were obtained from metadata supplied by the sample provider rather than from assay-based typing. The samples were drawn from the first 160 participants of the ongoing ImmuneRACE study and from more than 1,000 subjects provided by 6 global collaborators. The repertoires were made available in a free public database intended to serve as a resource for research on the immune response to SARS-CoV-2. The sample metadata nearly always contained a de-identified subject ID, COVID-19 status, age in years and sex. Overall study outcomes, separate from this receptor: The amount of clinical and demographic metadata varied by source and participant and was provided uncurated.

The immunoSEQ Assay, a bias-controlled multiplex PCR, was used to amplify TCRbeta CDR3 regions from genomic DNA. The paper's data handling went like this. Nucleated cell counts per sample were estimated from amplification of reference gene primers within the assay. To quantify the absolute abundance of each unique TCRbeta CDR3 rearrangement, sequence reads were collapsed and filtered. Productive Simpson clonality was computed per sample as the square root of Simpson's diversity index over productive rearrangements. As stored in TCRdb, this immuneACCESS dataset retains in-frame rearrangements with V and J assigned. A fraction of the clones does not appear; measured against another copy, unresolved V genes explain less than half of the discrepancy, and the remainder lacks a known reason. V, J and clone size are those of that table, while D and trimming were read from the DNA. This sample comprises approximately 220,000 clones, approximately 81% of them detected only once. The ten largest clonotypes hold roughly 4.6% of the sample.

About this clone: Which antigen it targets is not known. There are no base qualities to consult, and no much larger clone falls within one base.

Samples from volunteer blood donors who had recovered from COVID-19 were contributed by a second Seattle source. Collaborating institutions collected whole blood in K2EDTA tubes following their own protocols. For TCRbeta analysis, collaborators shipped samples in one of three forms: frozen whole blood, isolated PBMCs, or DNA extracted from either of those sample types. Source material: peripheral blood. This clonotype was obtained from a woman aged 55-70 years who had recovered from COVID-19.

Here is the DNA: TGTGCCAGCAGCTTAAGGGGGCTAAGCTACGAGCAGTACTTC. The translation is CASSLRGLSYEQYF. The chain joins TRBV7-2 to TRBJ2-7, and 7 junction bases match TRBD1. CDR1 SGHTA and CDR2 FQGNSA are derived from the germline V gene. The CDR3 holds 14 amino acids from the cysteine to the phenylalanine. Only the CDR3 portion is preserved as DNA: 42 bases, with reading frame beginning at the first base. Trimmed from V: 2 bases; trimmed from J: 3 bases; junction bases lacking a gene match: 4.